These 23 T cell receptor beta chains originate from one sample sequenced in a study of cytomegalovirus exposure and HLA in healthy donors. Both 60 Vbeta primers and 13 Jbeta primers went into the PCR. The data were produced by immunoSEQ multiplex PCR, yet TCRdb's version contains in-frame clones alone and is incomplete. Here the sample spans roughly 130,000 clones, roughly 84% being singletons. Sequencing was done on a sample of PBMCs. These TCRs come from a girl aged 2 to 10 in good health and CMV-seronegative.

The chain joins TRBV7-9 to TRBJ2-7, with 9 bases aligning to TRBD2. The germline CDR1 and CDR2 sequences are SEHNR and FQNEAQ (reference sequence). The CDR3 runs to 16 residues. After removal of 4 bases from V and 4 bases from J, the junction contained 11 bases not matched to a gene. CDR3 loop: CASSWAGTSRPYEQYF. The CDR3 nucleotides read TGTGCCAGCAGCTGGGCCGGGACTAGCAGGCCTTACGAGCAGTACTTC.

The DNA for the CDR3 is TGTGCCTGGAGTCTGGGGGGGTTATCGGCTGGCTACACCTTC. It yields the protein CAWSLGGLSAGYTF. The chain links TRBV30 to TRBJ1-2, with a tentative D call TRBD1 (5 bases). The CDR3 runs to 14 residues. V shed 2 bases and J shed 7 bases, with 17 bases lying between them. Germline lookup yields CDR1 GTSNPN and CDR2 SVGIG (reference sequence).

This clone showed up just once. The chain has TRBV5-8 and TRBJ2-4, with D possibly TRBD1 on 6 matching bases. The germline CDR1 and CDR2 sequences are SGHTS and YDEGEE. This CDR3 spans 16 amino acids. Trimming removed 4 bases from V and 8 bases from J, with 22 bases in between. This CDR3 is CASSKGWGPMGDIQYF. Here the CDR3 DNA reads TGTGCCAGCAGCAAGGGTTGGGGGCCGATGGGAGACATTCAGTACTTC.

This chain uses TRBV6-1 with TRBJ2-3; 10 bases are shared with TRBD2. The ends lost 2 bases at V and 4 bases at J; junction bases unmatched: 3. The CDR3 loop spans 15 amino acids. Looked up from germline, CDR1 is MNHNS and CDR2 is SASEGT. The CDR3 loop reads CASSESAGGPDTQYF. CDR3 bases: TGTGCCAGCAGTGAATCAGCGGGAGGGCCAGATACGCAGTATTTT.

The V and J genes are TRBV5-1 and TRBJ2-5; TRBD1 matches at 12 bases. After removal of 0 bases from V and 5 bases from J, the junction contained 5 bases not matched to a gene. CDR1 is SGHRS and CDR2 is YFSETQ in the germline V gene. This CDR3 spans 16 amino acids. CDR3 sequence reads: CASSLALGQGAETQYF. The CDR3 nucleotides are TGCGCCAGCAGCTTGGCCTTGGGACAGGGGGCTGAGACCCAGTACTTC.

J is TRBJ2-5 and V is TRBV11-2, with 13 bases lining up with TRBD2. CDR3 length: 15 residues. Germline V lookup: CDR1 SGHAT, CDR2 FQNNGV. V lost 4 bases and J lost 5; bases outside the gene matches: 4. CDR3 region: CASSWTSGGQETQYF. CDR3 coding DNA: TGTGCCAGCAGCTGGACTAGCGGGGGCCAGGAGACCCAGTACTTC.

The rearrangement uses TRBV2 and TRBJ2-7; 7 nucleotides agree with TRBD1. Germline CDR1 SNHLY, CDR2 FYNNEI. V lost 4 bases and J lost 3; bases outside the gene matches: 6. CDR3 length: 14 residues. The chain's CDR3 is CASSANGDSYEQYF. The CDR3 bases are TGTGCCAGCAGTGCAAATGGGGACAGCTACGAGCAGTACTTC.

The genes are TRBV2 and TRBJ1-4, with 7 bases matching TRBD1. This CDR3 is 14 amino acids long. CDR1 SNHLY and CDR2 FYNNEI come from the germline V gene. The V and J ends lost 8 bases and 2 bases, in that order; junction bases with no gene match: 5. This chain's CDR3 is CASYRGQTNEKLFF. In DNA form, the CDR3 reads TGTGCCAGCTACCGGGGACAGACTAATGAAAAACTGTTTTTT.

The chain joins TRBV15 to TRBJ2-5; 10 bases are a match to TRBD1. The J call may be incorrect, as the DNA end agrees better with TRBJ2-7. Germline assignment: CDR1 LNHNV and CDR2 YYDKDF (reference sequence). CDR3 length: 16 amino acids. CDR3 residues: CATSRGDRGLSYEQYF. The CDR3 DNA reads TGTGCCACCAGCAGAGGGGACAGGGGATTATCCTACGAGCAGTACTTC.

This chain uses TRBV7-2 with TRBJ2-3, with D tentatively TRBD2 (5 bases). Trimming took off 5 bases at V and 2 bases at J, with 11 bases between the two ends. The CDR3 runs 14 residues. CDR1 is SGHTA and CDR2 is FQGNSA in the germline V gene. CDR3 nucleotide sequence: TGTGCCAGCAGCCCGGGATCCCCCACAGATACGCAGTATTTT. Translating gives CASSPGSPTDTQYF.

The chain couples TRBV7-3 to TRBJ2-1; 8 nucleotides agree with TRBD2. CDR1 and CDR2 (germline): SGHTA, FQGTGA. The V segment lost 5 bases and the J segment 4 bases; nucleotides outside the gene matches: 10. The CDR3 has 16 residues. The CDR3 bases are TGTGCCAGCAGCCGAAGCGCGGGAGGACGTTACAATGAGCAGTTCTTC. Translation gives CASSRSAGGRYNEQFF.

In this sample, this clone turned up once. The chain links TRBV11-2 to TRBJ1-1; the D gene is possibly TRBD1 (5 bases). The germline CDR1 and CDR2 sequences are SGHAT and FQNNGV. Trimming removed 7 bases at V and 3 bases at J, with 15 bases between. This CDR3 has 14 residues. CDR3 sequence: CASNAQGGDTEAFF. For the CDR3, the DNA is TGTGCCAGCAACGCCCAGGGAGGGGACACTGAAGCTTTCTTT.

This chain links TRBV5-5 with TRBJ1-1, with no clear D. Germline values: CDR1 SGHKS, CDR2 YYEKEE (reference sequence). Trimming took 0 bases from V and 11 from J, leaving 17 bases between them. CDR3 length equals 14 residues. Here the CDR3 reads CASSLADGGSGAFF. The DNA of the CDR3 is TGTGCCAGCAGCTTGGCCGATGGCGGGTCGGGCGCTTTCTTT.

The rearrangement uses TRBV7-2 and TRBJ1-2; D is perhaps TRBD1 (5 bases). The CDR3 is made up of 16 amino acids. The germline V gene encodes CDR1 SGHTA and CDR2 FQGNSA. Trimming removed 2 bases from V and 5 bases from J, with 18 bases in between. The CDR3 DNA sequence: TGTGCCAGCAGCTTATCGGGGGGACCGACATCATATGGCTACACCTTC. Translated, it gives CASSLSGGPTSYGYTF.

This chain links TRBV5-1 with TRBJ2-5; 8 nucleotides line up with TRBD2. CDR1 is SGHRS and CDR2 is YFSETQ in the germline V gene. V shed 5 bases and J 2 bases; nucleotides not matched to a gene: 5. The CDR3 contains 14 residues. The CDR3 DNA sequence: TGCGCCAGCAGTATAGCGGGGTTTCAAGAGACCCAGTACTTC. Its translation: CASSIAGFQETQYF.

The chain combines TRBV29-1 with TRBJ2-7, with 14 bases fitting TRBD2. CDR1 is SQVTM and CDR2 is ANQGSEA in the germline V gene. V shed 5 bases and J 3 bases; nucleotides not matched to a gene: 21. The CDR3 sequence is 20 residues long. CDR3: CSVFQTLGTSGSTAGYEQYF. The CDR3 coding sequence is TGCAGCGTTTTTCAGACGCTCGGGACTAGCGGGAGTACGGCGGGCTACGAGCAGTACTTC.

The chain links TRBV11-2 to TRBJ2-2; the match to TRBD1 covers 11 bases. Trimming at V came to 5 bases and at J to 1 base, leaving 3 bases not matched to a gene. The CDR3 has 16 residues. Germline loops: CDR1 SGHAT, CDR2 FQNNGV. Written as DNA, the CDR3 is TGTGCCAGCAGCCCGGGACAGGGGGTGAACACCGGGGAGCTGTTTTTT. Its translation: CASSPGQGVNTGELFF.

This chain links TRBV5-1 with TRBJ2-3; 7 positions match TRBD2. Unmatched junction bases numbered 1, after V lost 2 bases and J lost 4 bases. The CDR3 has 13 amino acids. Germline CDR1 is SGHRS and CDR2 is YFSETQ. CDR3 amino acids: CASSFREADTQYF. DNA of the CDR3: TGCGCCAGCAGCTTCCGGGAGGCAGATACGCAGTATTTT.

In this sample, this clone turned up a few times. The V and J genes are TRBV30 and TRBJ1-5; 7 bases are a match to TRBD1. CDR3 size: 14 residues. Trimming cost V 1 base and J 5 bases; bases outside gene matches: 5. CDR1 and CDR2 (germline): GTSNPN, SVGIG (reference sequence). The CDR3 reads CAWSGQGPDQPQHF. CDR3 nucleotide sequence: TGTGCCTGGAGTGGACAGGGCCCCGATCAGCCCCAGCATTTT.

DNA for the CDR3: TGTGCCAGCAGCTTGGGGTCTAGCCCCACAGATACGCAGTATTTT. Translating it yields CASSLGSSPTDTQYF. This chain uses TRBV5-4 with TRBJ2-3; possible D gene TRBD2, 5 bases. The CDR3 sequence is 15 residues long. Trimming pared 0 bases from V and 2 bases from J, leaving 10 bases between. Germline V gene sequence: CDR1 SGHNT, CDR2 YYREEE (reference sequence).

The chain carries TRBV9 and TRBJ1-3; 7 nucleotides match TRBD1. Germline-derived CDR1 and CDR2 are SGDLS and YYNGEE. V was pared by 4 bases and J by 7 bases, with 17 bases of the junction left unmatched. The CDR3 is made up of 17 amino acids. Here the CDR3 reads CASSSGEEGASWNTIYF. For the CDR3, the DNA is TGTGCCAGCAGCTCAGGCGAAGAGGGGGCGAGTTGGAACACCATATATTTT.

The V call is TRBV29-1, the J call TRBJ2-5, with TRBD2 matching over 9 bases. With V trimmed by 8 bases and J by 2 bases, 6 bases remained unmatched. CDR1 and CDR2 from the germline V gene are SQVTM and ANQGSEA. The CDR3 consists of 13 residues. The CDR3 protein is CSIIAGDQETQYF. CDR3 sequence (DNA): TGCAGCATTATAGCGGGGGATCAAGAGACCCAGTACTTC.

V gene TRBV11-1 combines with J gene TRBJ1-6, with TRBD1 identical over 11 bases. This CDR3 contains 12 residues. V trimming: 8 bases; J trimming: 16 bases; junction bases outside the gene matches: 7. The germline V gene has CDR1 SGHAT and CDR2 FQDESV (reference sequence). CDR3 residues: CASGQGAERLHF. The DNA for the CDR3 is TGTGCCAGCGGACAGGGGGCTGAGCGTCTCCACTTT. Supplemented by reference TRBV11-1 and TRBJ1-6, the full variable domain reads EAEVAQSPRYKITEKSQAVAFWCDPISGHATLYWYRQILGQGPELLVQFQDESVVDDSQLPKDRFSAERLKGVDSTLKIQPAELGDSAMYLCASGQGAERLHFGNGTRLTVT.